These 3 T cell receptor beta chains originate from one sample sequenced in a study of T cell repertoires in cytomegalovirus infection. TCRdb analysed the reads with MiXCR anew, one entry per CDR3 protein. The table shows about 300,000 distinct CDR3 sequences, with around 10% occurring only once. Sequenced material: PBMCs. The origin of the receptors is a human donor in good health (CMV status not recorded). Some clones in this sample may be carry-over from other donors' samples.

This clonotype was observed a few times. The V gene is TRBV7-8, the J gene TRBJ2-7, with TRBD1 matching 10 bases. The CDR3 sequence is 14 residues long. V dropped 7 bases and J dropped 5; count of bases not matched to a gene: 8. Germline CDR1 reads SGHVS; CDR2 reads FQNEAQ. CDR3 nucleotide sequence: TGTGCCAGCAAGTCGACAGGGGGCGCGGACGAGCAGTACTTC. Translated, it gives CASKSTGGADEQYF.

This clonotype was seen at least ten times. CDR3 nucleotide sequence: TGTGCCAGCAGTCGGAGCCAGGAGCGTAGCTATGGCTACACCTTC. This codes for CASSRSQERSYGYTF. The chain has TRBV7-9 and TRBJ1-2; D is ambiguous. V was clipped by 6 bases and J by 4 bases, with 18 bases between them. CDR3 length equals 15 residues. Looked up from germline, CDR1 is SEHNR and CDR2 is FQNEAQ (reference sequence).

This clonotype was recorded many times. This rearrangement joins TRBV12-3 or TRBV12-4 to TRBJ2-3; D perhaps matches TRBD2 (6 bases). The CDR3 is 15 amino acids. Trimming cost V 8 bases and J 1 base, with 16 bases left between them. Here the CDR3 DNA reads TGTGCCAGCGCCGGACACGGGGGACGCACAGATACGCAGTATTTT. Its protein is CASAGHGGRTDTQYF.